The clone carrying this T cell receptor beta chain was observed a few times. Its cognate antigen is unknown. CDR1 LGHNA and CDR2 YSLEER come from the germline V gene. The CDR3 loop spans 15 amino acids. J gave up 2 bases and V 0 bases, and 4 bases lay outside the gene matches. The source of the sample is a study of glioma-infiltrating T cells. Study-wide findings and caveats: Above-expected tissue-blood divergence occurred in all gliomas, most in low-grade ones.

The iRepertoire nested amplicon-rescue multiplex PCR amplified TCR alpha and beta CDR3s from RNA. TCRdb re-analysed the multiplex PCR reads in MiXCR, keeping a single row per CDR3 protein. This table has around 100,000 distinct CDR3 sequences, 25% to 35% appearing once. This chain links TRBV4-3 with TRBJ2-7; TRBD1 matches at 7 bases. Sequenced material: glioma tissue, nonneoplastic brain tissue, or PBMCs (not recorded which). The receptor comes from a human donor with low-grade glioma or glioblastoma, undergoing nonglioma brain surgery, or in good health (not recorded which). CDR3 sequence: CASSQEGQTPYEQYF. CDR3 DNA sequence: TGCGCCAGCAGCCAAGAGGGACAGACCCCCTACGAGCAGTACTTC.